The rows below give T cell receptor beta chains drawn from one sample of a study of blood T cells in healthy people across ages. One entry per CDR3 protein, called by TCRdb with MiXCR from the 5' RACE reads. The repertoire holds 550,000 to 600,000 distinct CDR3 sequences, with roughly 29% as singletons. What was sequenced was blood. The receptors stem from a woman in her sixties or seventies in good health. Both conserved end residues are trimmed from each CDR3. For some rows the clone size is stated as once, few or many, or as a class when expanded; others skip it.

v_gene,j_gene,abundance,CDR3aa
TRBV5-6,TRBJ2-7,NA,ASSEGLAGTYEQY
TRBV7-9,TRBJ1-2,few,ASSPWTGDDYGYT
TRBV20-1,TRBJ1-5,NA,SAETQGSQPQH
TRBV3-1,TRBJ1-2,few,ASSQVSGGRSYT
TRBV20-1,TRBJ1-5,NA,SAKAQEGGQPQH
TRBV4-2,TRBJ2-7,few,ASSQENRGYEQY
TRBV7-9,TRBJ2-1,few,ASSFEGLQNNEQF
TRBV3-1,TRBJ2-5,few,ASSPYRTGHFRGETQY
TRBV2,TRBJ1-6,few,ASKQDGGWNSPLH
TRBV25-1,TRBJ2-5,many,ATQQSMGRAN
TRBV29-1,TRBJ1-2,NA,SVGPSDGSKGYT